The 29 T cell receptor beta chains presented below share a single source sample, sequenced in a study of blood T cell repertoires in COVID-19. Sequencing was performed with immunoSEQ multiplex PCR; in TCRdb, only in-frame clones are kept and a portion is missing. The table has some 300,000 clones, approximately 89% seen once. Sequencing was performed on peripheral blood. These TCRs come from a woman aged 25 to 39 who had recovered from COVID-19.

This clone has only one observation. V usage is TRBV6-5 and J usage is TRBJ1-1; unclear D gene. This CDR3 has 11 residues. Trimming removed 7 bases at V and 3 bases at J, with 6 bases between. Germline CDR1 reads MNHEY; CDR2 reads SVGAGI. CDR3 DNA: TGTGCCAGCATATCGGACACTGAAGCTTTCTTT. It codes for CASISDTEAFF.

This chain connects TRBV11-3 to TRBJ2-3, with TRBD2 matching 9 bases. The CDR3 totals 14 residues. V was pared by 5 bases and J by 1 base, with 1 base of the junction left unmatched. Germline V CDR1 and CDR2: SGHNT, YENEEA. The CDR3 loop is CASSRTSGTDTQYF. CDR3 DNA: TGTGCCAGCAGCCGGACTAGCGGCACAGATACGCAGTATTTT. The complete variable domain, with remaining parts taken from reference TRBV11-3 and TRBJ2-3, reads EAGVVQSPRYKIIEKKQPVAFWCNPISGHNTLYWYLQNLGQGPELLIRYENEEAVDDSQLPKDRFSAERLKGVDSTLKIQPAELGDSAVYLCASSRTSGTDTQYFGPGTRLTVL.

This chain's CDR3 is CASSPLTGDSPNYGYTF. The CDR3 DNA sequence: TGTGCCAGCTCACCTCTAACGGGGGACAGCCCTAACTATGGCTACACCTTC. The rearrangement joins TRBV18 to TRBJ1-2; 7 nucleotides align to TRBD1. V lost 3 bases, J lost 0 bases, and 10 bases stayed unmatched. Germline loops: CDR1 KGHSH, CDR2 LQKENI. The CDR3 contains 17 residues. Full variable domain (rest looked up from reference TRBV18 and TRBJ1-2): NAGVMQNPRHLVRRRGQEARLRCSPMKGHSHVYWYRQLPEEGLKFMVYLQKENIIDESGMPKERFSAEFPKEGPSILRIQQVVRGDSAAYFCASSPLTGDSPNYGYTFGSGTRLTVV.

The CDR3 coding sequence is TGCAGCGTGCTCAGGGATTCTGGAAACACCATATATTTT. Encoded protein: CSVLRDSGNTIYF. This chain joins TRBV29-1 and TRBJ1-3, with D perhaps TRBD1 (5 bases). The CDR3 contains 13 residues. Per the germline V gene, CDR1 is SQVTM and CDR2 is ANQGSEA. V shed 6 bases and J shed 1 base, with 10 bases lying between them.

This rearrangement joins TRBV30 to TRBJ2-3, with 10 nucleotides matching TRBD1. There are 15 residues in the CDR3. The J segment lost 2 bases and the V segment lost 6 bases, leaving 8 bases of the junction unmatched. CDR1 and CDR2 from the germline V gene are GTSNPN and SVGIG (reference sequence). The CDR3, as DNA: TGTGCCTGTGCCCCCGGGACAGGGGTCACAGATACGCAGTATTTT. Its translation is CACAPGTGVTDTQYF.

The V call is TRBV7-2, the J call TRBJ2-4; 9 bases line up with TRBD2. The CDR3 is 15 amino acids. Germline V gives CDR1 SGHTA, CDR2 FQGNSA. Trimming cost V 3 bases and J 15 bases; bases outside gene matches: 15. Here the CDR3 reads CASSFNFQAGGNLYF. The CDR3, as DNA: TGTGCCAGCAGCTTTAATTTCCAAGCGGGGGGAAATTTGTACTTC.

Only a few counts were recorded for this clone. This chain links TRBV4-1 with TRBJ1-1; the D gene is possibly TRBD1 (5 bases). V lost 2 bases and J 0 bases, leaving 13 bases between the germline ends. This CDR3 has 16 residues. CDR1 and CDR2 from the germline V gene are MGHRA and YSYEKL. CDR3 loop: CASSQTPDIVNTEAFF. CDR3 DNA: TGCGCCAGCAGCCAAACGCCGGACATAGTGAACACTGAAGCTTTCTTT.

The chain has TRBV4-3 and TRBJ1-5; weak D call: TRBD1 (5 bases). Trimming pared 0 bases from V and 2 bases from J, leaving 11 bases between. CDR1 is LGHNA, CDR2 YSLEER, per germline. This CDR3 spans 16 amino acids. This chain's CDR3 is CASSQDWARGNQPQHF. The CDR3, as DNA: TGCGCCAGCAGCCAAGATTGGGCCAGGGGCAATCAGCCCCAGCATTTT.

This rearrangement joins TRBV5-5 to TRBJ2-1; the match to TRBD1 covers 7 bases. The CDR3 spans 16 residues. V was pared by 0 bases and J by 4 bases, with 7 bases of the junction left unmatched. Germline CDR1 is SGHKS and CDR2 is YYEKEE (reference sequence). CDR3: CASSLASYRGYNEQFF. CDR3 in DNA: TGTGCCAGCAGCTTGGCTAGTTACAGGGGATACAATGAGCAGTTCTTC. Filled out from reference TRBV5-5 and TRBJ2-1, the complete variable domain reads DAGVTQSPTHLIKTRGQQVTLRCSPISGHKSVSWYQQVLGQGPQFIFQYYEKEERGRGNFPDRFSARQFPNYSSELNVNALLLGDSALYLCASSLASYRGYNEQFFGPGTRLTVL.

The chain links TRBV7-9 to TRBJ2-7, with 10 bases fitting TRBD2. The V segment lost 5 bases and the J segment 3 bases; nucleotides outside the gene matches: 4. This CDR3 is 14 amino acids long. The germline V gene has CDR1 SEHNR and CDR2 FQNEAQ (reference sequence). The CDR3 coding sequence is TGTGCCAGCAGCGTTAGCGGGGGGATCTACGAGCAGTACTTC. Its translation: CASSVSGGIYEQYF. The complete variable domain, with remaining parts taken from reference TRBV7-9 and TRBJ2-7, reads DTGVSQNPRHKITKRGQNVTFRCDPISEHNRLYWYRQTLGQGPEFLTYFQNEAQLEKSRLLSDRFSAERPKGSFSTLEIQRTEQGDSAMYLCASSVSGGIYEQYFGPGTRLTVT.

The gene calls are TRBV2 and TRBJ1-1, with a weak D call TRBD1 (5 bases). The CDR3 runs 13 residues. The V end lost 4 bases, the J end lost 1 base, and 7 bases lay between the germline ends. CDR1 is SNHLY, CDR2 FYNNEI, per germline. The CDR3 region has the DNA TGTGCCAGCAGTGCTCAGGGGAACACTGAAGCTTTCTTT. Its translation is CASSAQGNTEAFF.

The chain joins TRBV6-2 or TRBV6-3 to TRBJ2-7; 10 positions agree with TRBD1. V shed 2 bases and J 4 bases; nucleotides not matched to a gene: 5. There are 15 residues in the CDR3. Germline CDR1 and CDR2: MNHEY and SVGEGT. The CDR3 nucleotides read TGTGCCAGCAGTTACCGGGGGACAGGGGTTTACGAGCAGTACTTC. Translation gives CASSYRGTGVYEQYF.

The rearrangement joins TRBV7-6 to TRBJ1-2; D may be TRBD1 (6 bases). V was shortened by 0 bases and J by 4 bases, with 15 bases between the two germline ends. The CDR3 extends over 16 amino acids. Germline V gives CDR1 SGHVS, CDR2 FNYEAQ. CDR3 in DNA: TGTGCCAGCAGCTTAGCGGCCTCCGGGACACTCTATGGCTACACCTTC. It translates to CASSLAASGTLYGYTF.

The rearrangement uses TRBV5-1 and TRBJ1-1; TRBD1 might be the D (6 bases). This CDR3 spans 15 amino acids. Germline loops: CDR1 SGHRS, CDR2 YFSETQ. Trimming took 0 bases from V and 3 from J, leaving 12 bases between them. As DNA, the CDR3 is TGCGCCAGCAGCTTGGGTTGGGGGCAAGACACTGAAGCTTTCTTT. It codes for CASSLGWGQDTEAFF.

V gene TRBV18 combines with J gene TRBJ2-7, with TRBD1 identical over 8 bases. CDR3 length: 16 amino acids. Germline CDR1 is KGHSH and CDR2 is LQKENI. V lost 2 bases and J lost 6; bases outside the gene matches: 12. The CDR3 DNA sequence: TGTGCCAGCTCACCAACCTCTCTACAGGGGGGAACCGAGCAGTACTTC. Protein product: CASSPTSLQGGTEQYF.

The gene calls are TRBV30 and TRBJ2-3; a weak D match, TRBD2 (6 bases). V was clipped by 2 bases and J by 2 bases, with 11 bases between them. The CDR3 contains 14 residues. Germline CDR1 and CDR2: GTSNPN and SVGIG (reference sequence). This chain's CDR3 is CAWSSGVPTDTQYF. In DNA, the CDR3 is TGTGCCTGGAGTTCGGGGGTCCCCACAGATACGCAGTATTTT. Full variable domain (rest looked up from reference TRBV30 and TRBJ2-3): SQTIHQWPATLVQPVGSPLSLECTVEGTSNPNLYWYRQAAGRGLQLLFYSVGIGQISSEVPQNLSASRPQDRQFILSSKKLLLSDSGFYLCAWSSGVPTDTQYFGPGTRLTVL.

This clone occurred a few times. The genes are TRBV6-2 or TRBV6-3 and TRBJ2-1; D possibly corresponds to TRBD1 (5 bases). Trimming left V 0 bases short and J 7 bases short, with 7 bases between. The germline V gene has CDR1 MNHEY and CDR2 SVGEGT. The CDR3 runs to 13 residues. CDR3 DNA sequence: TGTGCCAGCAGTTACTCCTGGACAAATGAGCAGTTCTTC. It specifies CASSYSWTNEQFF.

The DNA of the CDR3 is TGTGCCAGCAGCTTAGGTCGGGGACAGGGATTCACTGAAGCTTTCTTT. Amino acids: CASSLGRGQGFTEAFF. This chain connects TRBV11-2 to TRBJ1-1; 9 bases match TRBD1. The CDR3 length is 16 residues. Trimming cost V 1 base and J 4 bases; bases outside gene matches: 7. Germline loops: CDR1 SGHAT, CDR2 FQNNGV.

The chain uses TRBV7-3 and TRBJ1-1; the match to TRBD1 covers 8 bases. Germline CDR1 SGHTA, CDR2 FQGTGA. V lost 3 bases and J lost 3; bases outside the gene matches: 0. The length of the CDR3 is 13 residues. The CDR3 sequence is CASSLDRDTEAFF. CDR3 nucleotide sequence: TGTGCCAGCAGCTTGGACAGGGACACTGAAGCTTTCTTT.

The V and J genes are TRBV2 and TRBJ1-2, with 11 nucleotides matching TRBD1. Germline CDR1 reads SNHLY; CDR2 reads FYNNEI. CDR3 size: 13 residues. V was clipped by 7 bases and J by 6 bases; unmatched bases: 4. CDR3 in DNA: TGTGCCAGCAACCGGGACAGGGGGAATGGCTACACCTTC. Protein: CASNRDRGNGYTF.

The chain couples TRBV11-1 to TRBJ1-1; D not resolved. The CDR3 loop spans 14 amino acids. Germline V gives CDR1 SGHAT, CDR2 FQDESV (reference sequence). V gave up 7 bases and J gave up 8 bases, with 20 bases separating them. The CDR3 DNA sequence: TGTGCCAGCACTATCACGCCCCAGTCGGGAGAAGCTTTCTTT. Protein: CASTITPQSGEAFF.

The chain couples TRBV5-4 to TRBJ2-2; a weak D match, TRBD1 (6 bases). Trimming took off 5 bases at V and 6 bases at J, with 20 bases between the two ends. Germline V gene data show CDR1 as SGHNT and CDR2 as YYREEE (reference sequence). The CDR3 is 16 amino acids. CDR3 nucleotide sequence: TGTGCCAGCAGTTCCCTATCGGCAGGGGATGCCGGGGAGCTGTTTTTT. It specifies CASSSLSAGDAGELFF.

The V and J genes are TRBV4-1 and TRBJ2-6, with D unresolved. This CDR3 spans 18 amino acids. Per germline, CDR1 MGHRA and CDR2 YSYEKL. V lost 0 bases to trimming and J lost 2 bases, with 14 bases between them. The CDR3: CASSQEEQASAGANVLTF. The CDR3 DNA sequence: TGCGCCAGCAGCCAAGAAGAGCAGGCTTCGGCTGGGGCCAACGTCCTGACTTTC.

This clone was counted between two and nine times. Here the CDR3 DNA reads TGTGCCAGCAGTGGACAGGGGGGCACAGATACGCAGTATTTT. Encoded protein: CASSGQGGTDTQYF. This chain joins TRBV6-6 and TRBJ2-3; 10 bases agree with TRBD1. The CDR3 totals 14 residues. J lost 1 base, V lost 5 bases, and 0 bases had no gene match. Germline lookup yields CDR1 MNHNY and CDR2 SVGAGI (reference sequence).

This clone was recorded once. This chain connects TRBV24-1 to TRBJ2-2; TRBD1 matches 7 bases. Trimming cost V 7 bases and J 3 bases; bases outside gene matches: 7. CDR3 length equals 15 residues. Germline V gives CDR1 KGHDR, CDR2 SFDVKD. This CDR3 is CATRPTGLDTGELFF. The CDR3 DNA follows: TGTGCCACCAGACCGACAGGGTTGGACACCGGGGAGCTGTTTTTT.

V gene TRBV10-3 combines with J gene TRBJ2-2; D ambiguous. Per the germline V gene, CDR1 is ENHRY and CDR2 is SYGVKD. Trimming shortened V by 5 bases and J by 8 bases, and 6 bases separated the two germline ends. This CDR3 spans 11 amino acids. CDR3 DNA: TGTGCCATCAGTTTCTCGGGGGAGCTGTTTTTT. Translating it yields CAISFSGELFF.

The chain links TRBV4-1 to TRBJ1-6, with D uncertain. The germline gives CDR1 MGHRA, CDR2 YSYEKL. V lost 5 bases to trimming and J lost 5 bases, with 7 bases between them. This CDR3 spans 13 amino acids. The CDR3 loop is CASSLNNNSPLHF. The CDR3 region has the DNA TGCGCCAGCAGCTTAAACAATAATTCACCCCTCCACTTT.

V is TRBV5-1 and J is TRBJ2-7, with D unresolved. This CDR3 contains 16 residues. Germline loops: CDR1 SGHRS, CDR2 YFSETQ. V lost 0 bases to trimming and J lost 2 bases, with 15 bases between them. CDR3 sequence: CASSLGVDSPAYEQYF. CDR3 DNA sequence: TGCGCCAGCAGCTTGGGAGTCGATTCGCCCGCCTACGAGCAGTACTTC.

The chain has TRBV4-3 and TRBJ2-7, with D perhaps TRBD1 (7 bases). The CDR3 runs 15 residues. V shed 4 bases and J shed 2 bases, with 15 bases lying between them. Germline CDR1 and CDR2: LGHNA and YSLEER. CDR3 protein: CASSPYSGGTYEQYF. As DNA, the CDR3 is TGCGCCAGCAGCCCCTATTCAGGGGGGACCTACGAGCAGTACTTC.